A single sample gave rise to the 27 T cell receptor beta chains below, sequenced in a study of blood T cell repertoires in COVID-19. Sequenced by immunoSEQ multiplex PCR; TCRdb stores in-frame clones only, minus some. Found here are roughly 60,000 clones, 80% to 90% of them singletons; the top ten hold 15%. Sample: peripheral blood. The receptors shown here come from a man of 80 years or more with acute or convalescent COVID-19.

The chain is built from TRBV5-8 and TRBJ1-5; weak D call: TRBD1 (6 bases). In germline, CDR1 is SGHTS, CDR2 YDEGEE. CDR3 size: 15 residues. V gave up 4 bases and J gave up 3 bases, with 14 bases separating them. In DNA, the CDR3 is TGTGCCAGCAGCGCCGGACAGAGAATCAATCAGCCCCAGCATTTT. This encodes CASSAGQRINQPQHF.

This clone showed up just a few times. This sequence joins TRBV27 and TRBJ1-3; D not certain. The CDR3 has 15 amino acids. The V gene lost 3 bases and the J gene lost 0 bases, with 9 bases spanning the gap. Per germline, CDR1 MNHEY and CDR2 SMNVEV (reference sequence). DNA for the CDR3: TGTGCCAGCAGTTTCTCGGGTCACTCTGGAAACACCATATATTTT. Its protein product is CASSFSGHSGNTIYF.

The CDR3 spells CASSLGGQETQYF. Here the CDR3 DNA reads TGTGCCAGCAGCTTGGGGGGGCAAGAGACCCAGTACTTC. The chain recombines TRBV13 with TRBJ2-5; 7 bases match TRBD2. Germline V gene sequence: CDR1 PRHDT, CDR2 FYEKMQ (reference sequence). This CDR3 is 13 amino acids long. V was clipped by 3 bases and J by 2 bases; unmatched bases: 0. The complete variable domain, with remaining parts taken from reference TRBV13 and TRBJ2-5, reads AAGVIQSPRHLIKEKRETATLKCYPIPRHDTVYWYQQGPGQDPQFLISFYEKMQSDKGSIPDRFSAQQFSDYHSELNMSSLELGDSALYFCASSLGGQETQYFGPGTRLLVL.

The chain links TRBV5-1 to TRBJ1-2, with D possibly being TRBD1 (6 bases). Germline loops: CDR1 SGHRS, CDR2 YFSETQ. CDR3 length: 14 residues. V was trimmed by 3 bases and J by 1 base, leaving 10 bases between them. The CDR3 reads CASSWDTLNYGYTF. The DNA of the CDR3 is TGCGCCAGCAGCTGGGACACCCTTAACTATGGCTACACCTTC.

The J gene is TRBJ2-2, the V gene TRBV19; 10 bases are shared with TRBD2. Trimming removed 4 bases from V and 7 bases from J; junction bases left unmatched: 9. Germline V CDR1 and CDR2: LNHDA, SQIVND (reference sequence). CDR3 length: 16 amino acids. CDR3 in DNA: TGTGCCAGTAGTACTCGCAGCGGGGGGGCCCTCGGGGAGCTGTTTTTT. It codes for CASSTRSGGALGELFF. Based on the CDR3 plus reference TRBV19 and TRBJ2-2, the full variable domain is DGGITQSPKYLFRKEGQNVTLSCEQNLNHDAMYWYRQDPGQGLRLIYYSQIVNDFQKGDIAEGYSVSREKKESFPLTVTSAQKNPTAFYLCASSTRSGGALGELFFGEGSRLTVL.

This chain uses TRBV7-2 with TRBJ2-1; possible D gene TRBD2, 7 bases. CDR1 and CDR2 (germline): SGHTA, FQGNSA. The CDR3 has 15 residues. The V end lost 1 base, the J end lost 8 bases, and 15 bases lay between the germline ends. The CDR3 loop is CASSLEGGRIDEQFF. CDR3 in DNA: TGTGCCAGCAGCTTAGAGGGGGGGCGGATTGATGAGCAGTTCTTC.

V usage is TRBV19 and J usage is TRBJ1-2; the D gene is possibly TRBD1 (5 bases). Germline V gene data show CDR1 as LNHDA and CDR2 as SQIVND (reference sequence). This CDR3 has 14 amino acids. Trimming stripped 9 bases from V and 0 bases from J, with 14 bases between. CDR3 DNA: TGTGCCAGCCGGGACTTACCAGCTAACTATGGCTACACCTTC. Translated, it gives CASRDLPANYGYTF.

Comments on this clone: A junction end diverges from the germline sequence, so it may reflect a read error. V is TRBV7-3 and J is TRBJ1-2; weak D call: TRBD1 (6 bases). The germline gives CDR1 SGHTA, CDR2 FQGTGA. The CDR3 is made up of 15 amino acids. CDR3 amino acids: CASSFTLGQEDGVAF. CDR3 DNA sequence: TGTGCCAGCAGCTTTACTTTGGGACAAGAGGACGGAGTTGCCTTC.

This clone was seen only a few times. V is TRBV14 and J is TRBJ1-1, with D possibly TRBD1 on 5 matching bases. This CDR3 contains 14 residues. Per the germline V gene, CDR1 is SGHDN and CDR2 is FVKESK. The V gene lost 0 bases and the J gene lost 0 bases, with 5 bases spanning the gap. The CDR3 nucleotides are TGTGCCAGCAGCCAAGAACAGGTGAACACTGAAGCTTTCTTT. Its translation: CASSQEQVNTEAFF.

This clone was observed a single time. The chain employs TRBV2 and TRBJ2-5, with D perhaps matching TRBD1 (6 bases). The germline V gene encodes CDR1 SNHLY and CDR2 FYNNEI. This CDR3 spans 15 amino acids. V lost 7 bases to trimming and J lost 5 bases, with 20 bases between them. The CDR3 protein is CASNRDRMAGETQYF. CDR3 coding DNA: TGTGCCAGCAACAGAGACAGGATGGCCGGGGAGACCCAGTACTTC.

The chain carries TRBV5-1 and TRBJ1-5, with D possibly matching TRBD1 (5 bases). The CDR3 is 15 amino acids. CDR1 SGHRS and CDR2 YFSETQ come from the germline V gene. With 4 bases removed from V and 3 bases from J, the gap between germline ends came to 14 bases. The CDR3 protein is CASSPGWGDNQPQHF. In nucleotides, the CDR3 is TGCGCCAGCAGCCCCGGGTGGGGGGACAATCAGCCCCAGCATTTT.

The V call is TRBV28, the J call TRBJ1-6; D call uncertain. The germline V and J ends were trimmed by 3 bases and 4 bases, with 10 bases remaining between them. This CDR3 has 15 amino acids. Germline V lookup: CDR1 MDHEN, CDR2 SYDVKM. CDR3 DNA: TGTGCCAGCAGTTTTAGCAGCGGTTATAATTCACCCCTCCACTTT. Amino acids: CASSFSSGYNSPLHF. The whole variable domain, remainder taken from reference TRBV28 and TRBJ1-6, is DVKVTQSSRYLVKRTGEKVFLECVQDMDHENMFWYRQDPGLGLRLIYFSYDVKMKEKGDIPEGYSVSREKKERFSLILESASTNQTSMYLCASSFSSGYNSPLHFGNGTRLTVT.

The chain employs TRBV11-3 and TRBJ2-6; unclear D gene. Trimming removed 0 bases from V and 0 bases from J, with 3 bases in between. Germline CDR1 reads SGHNT; CDR2 reads YENEEA. The CDR3 spans 15 residues. This CDR3 is CASSLDSSGANVLTF. The CDR3 region has the DNA TGTGCCAGCAGCTTAGACAGCTCTGGGGCCAACGTCCTGACTTTC.

The chain combines TRBV6-1 with TRBJ2-2; the match to TRBD2 covers 11 bases. CDR3 length equals 16 residues. Germline lookup yields CDR1 MNHNS and CDR2 SASEGT. Losses at the gene ends were 4 bases for V and 3 bases for J; bases not matched to a gene: 4. CDR3 loop: CASSVPGLADTGELFF. The CDR3 DNA reads as TGTGCCAGCAGTGTTCCGGGACTAGCGGACACCGGGGAGCTGTTTTTT.

This chain uses TRBV5-1 with TRBJ1-3; the match to TRBD1 covers 7 bases. Germline V gives CDR1 SGHRS, CDR2 YFSETQ. Germline trimming cut 3 bases from V and 3 bases from J; bases unmatched to any gene: 9. This CDR3 region has 16 residues. The CDR3 DNA is TGCGCCAGCAGCTCGGAGGGGGCGAGCTATGGAAACACCATATATTTT. This codes for CASSSEGASYGNTIYF.

This clone has a handful of counts. The chain joins TRBV5-8 to TRBJ2-7; 9 nucleotides align to TRBD1. The J segment lost 4 bases and the V segment lost 5 bases, leaving 16 bases of the junction unmatched. The CDR3 is made up of 17 amino acids. The germline V gene has CDR1 SGHTS and CDR2 YDEGEE. In DNA form, the CDR3 reads TGTGCCAGCAGTCCCTGGCCCCGGGACAGGGAGGTATACGAGCAGTACTTC. The encoded protein is CASSPWPRDREVYEQYF.

V gene TRBV9 combines with J gene TRBJ2-7, with a possible D match to TRBD2 (6 bases). The CDR3 runs 17 residues. V gave up 2 bases and J gave up 5 bases, with 23 bases separating them. CDR1 is SGDLS and CDR2 is YYNGEE in the germline V gene. The CDR3 nucleotides read TGTGCCAGCAGCGTCACCCCAGCAGGACTAAGAAGCAACGAGCAGTACTTC. This encodes CASSVTPAGLRSNEQYF.

This sequence joins TRBV12-5 and TRBJ2-3, with TRBD1 matching over 8 bases. V was clipped by 4 bases and J by 3 bases; unmatched bases: 12. Germline CDR1 and CDR2: LGHNT and FRNRAP. This CDR3 is built from 17 residues. CDR3 sequence (DNA): TGTGCTAGTGGTTCCGGACAGGGAACTTTTTCGACAGATACGCAGTATTTT. It encodes CASGSGQGTFSTDTQYF.

This clone has only a few counts. V is TRBV7-8 and J is TRBJ2-7; TRBD2 is a possible D gene (6 bases). Germline CDR1 is SGHVS and CDR2 is FQNEAQ. The CDR3 covers 14 residues. Trimming shortened V by 3 bases and J by 0 bases, and 9 bases separated the two germline ends. This CDR3 reads CASSFTGVSYEQYF. The CDR3 bases are TGTGCCAGCAGCTTTACGGGAGTCTCCTACGAGCAGTACTTC.

This chain links TRBV7-8 with TRBJ1-2; TRBD1 matches 9 bases. Trimming took 1 base from V and 8 from J; bases not matched to a gene: 5. CDR1 SGHVS and CDR2 FQNEAQ come from the germline V gene. CDR3 length: 14 amino acids. As DNA, the CDR3 is TGTGCCAGCAGCTTAGGACAGGGGGGCGAAGGCTACACCTTC. Its translation is CASSLGQGGEGYTF.

This chain connects TRBV7-9 to TRBJ2-7; the D gene is possibly TRBD2 (5 bases). The CDR3 is 16 amino acids. Germline V CDR1 and CDR2: SEHNR, FQNEAQ (reference sequence). V shed 0 bases and J shed 4 bases, with 16 bases lying between them. The CDR3 DNA is TGTGCCAGCAGCTTAGCGCTCCGGCCCGGGGAGTACGAGCAGTACTTC. This translates into CASSLALRPGEYEQYF.

The chain carries TRBV3-1 (or the pseudogene TRBV3-2) and TRBJ2-3; weak D call: TRBD1 (6 bases). In germline, CDR1 is LGHDT, CDR2 YNNKEL (reference sequence). This CDR3 has 15 amino acids. Trimming shortened V by 2 bases and J by 8 bases, and 17 bases separated the two germline ends. The CDR3 reads CASSQQAQGLGTQYF. The CDR3 nucleotides are TGTGCCAGCAGCCAACAAGCCCAGGGGTTGGGTACGCAGTATTTT.

The rearrangement uses TRBV7-6 and TRBJ2-1; possibly TRBD1 for D (5 bases). Trimming stripped 0 bases from V and 0 bases from J, with 15 bases between. CDR1 and CDR2 from the germline V gene are SGHVS and FNYEAQ. CDR3 length equals 18 residues. The DNA for the CDR3 is TGTGCCAGCAGCTTAGCGCTTGGCAGGGCAGGCTCCTACAATGAGCAGTTCTTC. It codes for CASSLALGRAGSYNEQFF. Combining the CDR3 with reference TRBV7-6 and TRBJ2-1 gives the whole variable domain GAGVSQSPRYKVTKRGQDVALRCDPISGHVSLYWYRQALGQGPEFLTYFNYEAQQDKSGLPNDRFSAERPEGSISTLTIQRTEQRDSAMYRCASSLALGRAGSYNEQFFGPGTRLTVL.

The chain employs TRBV5-4 and TRBJ2-5; 8 bases map to TRBD1. Germline values: CDR1 SGHNT, CDR2 YYREEE (reference sequence). The length of the CDR3 is 18 residues. V lost 4 bases to trimming and J lost 5 bases; unmatched junction nucleotides: 19. The CDR3 nucleotides read TGTGCCAGCAGCAGAGGGACAGGCCCCCGGAGTGACTTCGAGACCCAGTACTTC. It specifies CASSRGTGPRSDFETQYF.

This chain uses TRBV10-3 with TRBJ2-5, with D possibly matching TRBD1 (6 bases). Germline CDR1 ENHRY, CDR2 SYGVKD. The CDR3 covers 15 residues. V was pared by 2 bases and J by 7 bases, with 17 bases between. The CDR3 DNA is TGTGCCATCAGTGAGATGGTATCAAGGGGGTCGACCCAGTACTTC. This encodes CAISEMVSRGSTQYF.

The chain carries TRBV19 and TRBJ2-2, with no clear D. Germline V lookup: CDR1 LNHDA, CDR2 SQIVND (reference sequence). V lost 5 bases, J lost 1 base, and 5 bases lay in between. This CDR3 contains 13 residues. The CDR3 loop is CASSGLNTGELFF. The CDR3, as DNA: TGTGCCAGTAGTGGCTTGAACACCGGGGAGCTGTTTTTT.

Details on this clone: Other nucleotide sequences from this sample produce the same CDR3. The chain combines TRBV2 with TRBJ1-6; no clear D gene. Trimming pared 6 bases from V and 8 bases from J, leaving 8 bases between. The germline V gene has CDR1 SNHLY and CDR2 FYNNEI. The CDR3 loop spans 12 amino acids. The DNA of the CDR3 is TGTGCCAGCAGAGCGGAATATTCACCCCTCCACTTT. It is translated as CASRAEYSPLHF.